The 16 T cell receptor beta chains listed next were all sequenced from one sample in a study of blood T cell repertoires in COVID-19. Clones were sequenced by immunoSEQ multiplex PCR, and TCRdb holds only the in-frame ones, with some missing. The data hold 25,000 to 35,000 clones, with around 87% observed a single time. The sample consisted of peripheral blood. The receptor set was obtained from a human donor in a cohort sampled during active COVID-19. The donor label of this sample is uncertain.

The CDR3 coding sequence is TGTGCCAGCAATTTCGGGAGGGTAGCGGGAGTAGCCGGGGAGCTGTTTTTT. Encoded protein: CASNFGRVAGVAGELFF. The chain employs TRBV2 and TRBJ2-2; the match to TRBD2 covers 9 bases. The V gene end was trimmed by 7 bases and the J gene end by 6 bases; junction bases not matched to a gene: 15. Germline V CDR1 and CDR2: SNHLY, FYNNEI. The length of the CDR3 is 17 residues.

The rearrangement uses TRBV2 and TRBJ1-6, with D unclear. Trimming left V 7 bases short and J 5 bases short, with 15 bases between. Germline V gives CDR1 SNHLY, CDR2 FYNNEI. This CDR3 has 15 residues. CDR3 sequence reads: CASKLLREDNSPLHF. DNA of the CDR3: TGTGCCAGCAAACTTCTCCGGGAAGATAATTCACCCCTCCACTTT.

The V and J genes are TRBV19 and TRBJ2-5; maybe TRBD2 (6 bases). The CDR3 extends over 14 amino acids. V was pared by 6 bases and J by 1 base, with 12 bases between. CDR1 LNHDA and CDR2 SQIVND come from the germline V gene (reference sequence). The CDR3 protein is CASSVVGGQETQYF. The CDR3 nucleotides read TGTGCCAGTAGCGTAGTCGGGGGCCAAGAGACCCAGTACTTC.

The CDR3: CASSPPLGSGYYNEQFF. The CDR3 DNA follows: TGTGCCAGCAGCCCCCCTTTAGGTAGCGGGTACTACAATGAGCAGTTCTTC. The rearrangement joins TRBV3-1 (or the pseudogene TRBV3-2) to TRBJ2-1, with 7 bases fitting TRBD2. The trim removed 4 bases at V and 3 bases at J, leaving 12 bases unmatched. Germline V CDR1 and CDR2: LGHDT, YNNKEL (reference sequence). The CDR3 length is 17 residues.

This clone was recorded once. The rearrangement uses TRBV9 and TRBJ1-2; D is unclear. The CDR3 consists of 16 residues. Trimming stripped 4 bases from V and 3 bases from J, with 19 bases between. Germline V gives CDR1 SGDLS, CDR2 YYNGEE. As DNA, the CDR3 is TGTGCCAGCAGCCTCGTAGTAGACGGACTATACTATGGCTACACCTTC. It encodes CASSLVVDGLYYGYTF.

The rearrangement links TRBV2 to TRBJ1-1; no reliable D call. The V end lost 6 bases, the J end lost 5 bases, and 22 bases lay between the germline ends. This CDR3 contains 16 residues. CDR1 is SNHLY and CDR2 is FYNNEI in the germline V gene. CDR3 in DNA: TGTGCCAGCAGCCGCCAACCCGAACGTCGAGGAACTGAAGCTTTCTTT. As protein: CASSRQPERRGTEAFF.

This clone was detected only once. The CDR3 loop reads CASSEEPTGGNIASFF. Here the CDR3 DNA reads TGTGCCAGCAGTGAAGAACCGACAGGGGGAAATATAGCATCTTTCTTT. The rearrangement joins TRBV2 to TRBJ1-1; 9 bases align to TRBD1. Germline lookup yields CDR1 SNHLY and CDR2 FYNNEI. The CDR3 spans 16 residues. V dropped 1 base and J dropped 12; count of bases not matched to a gene: 15. Combining the CDR3 with reference TRBV2 and TRBJ1-1 gives the whole variable domain EPEVTQTPSHQVTQMGQEVILRCVPISNHLYFYWYRQILGQKVEFLVSFYNNEISEKSEIFDDQFSVERPDGSNFTLKIRSTKLEDSAMYFCASSEEPTGGNIASFFGQGTRLTVV.

In regard to this clone: Distinct nucleotide sequences in the sample also encode this CDR3. The V gene is TRBV5-1, the J gene TRBJ2-5; TRBD1 aligns across 11 bases. Looked up from germline, CDR1 is SGHRS and CDR2 is YFSETQ. J gave up 0 bases and V 3 bases, and 4 bases lay outside the gene matches. CDR3 length: 16 amino acids. CDR3 residues: CASSSGTGGYQETQYF. The CDR3 region has the DNA TGCGCCAGCAGCTCTGGGACAGGGGGATACCAAGAGACCCAGTACTTC.

The chain recombines TRBV18 with TRBJ1-3; 7 nucleotides match TRBD1. J lost 0 bases, V lost 5 bases, and 10 bases had no gene match. Looked up from germline, CDR1 is KGHSH and CDR2 is LQKENI. This CDR3 is 17 amino acids long. The chain's CDR3 is CASSSIQGENSGNTIYF. The CDR3 DNA reads as TGTGCCAGCTCATCCATCCAGGGGGAGAACTCTGGAAACACCATATATTTT. Drawing the rest from reference TRBV18 and TRBJ1-3, the complete variable domain is NAGVMQNPRHLVRRRGQEARLRCSPMKGHSHVYWYRQLPEEGLKFMVYLQKENIIDESGMPKERFSAEFPKEGPSILRIQQVVRGDSAAYFCASSSIQGENSGNTIYFGEGSWLTVV.

The chain links TRBV11-2 to TRBJ2-5; TRBD2 aligns across 8 bases. The length of the CDR3 is 17 residues. The trim removed 1 base at V and 4 bases at J, leaving 11 bases unmatched. Germline CDR1 is SGHAT and CDR2 is FQNNGV. Here the CDR3 DNA reads TGTGCCAGCAGCTTAGTGGGGTCGGGAGGGCCCCCAGAGACCCAGTACTTC. Protein product: CASSLVGSGGPPETQYF.

The V and J genes are TRBV24-1 and TRBJ2-7; weak D call: TRBD2 (5 bases). Trimming cost V 3 bases and J 1 base, with 12 bases left between them. The germline CDR1 and CDR2 sequences are KGHDR and SFDVKD. The CDR3 has 15 residues. The CDR3 reads CATSDRRTDSYEQYF. Written as DNA, the CDR3 is TGTGCCACCAGTGATCGCAGGACTGATTCCTACGAGCAGTACTTC.

The gene calls are TRBV27 and TRBJ2-3, with TRBD2 identical over 7 bases. Losses at the gene ends were 4 bases for V and 2 bases for J; bases not matched to a gene: 6. This CDR3 has 15 residues. Germline V gives CDR1 MNHEY, CDR2 SMNVEV (reference sequence). For the CDR3, the DNA is TGTGCCAGCAGTTGGGAGGGGCGGAACACAGATACGCAGTATTTT. Protein: CASSWEGRNTDTQYF.

The J gene is TRBJ2-4, the V gene TRBV18, with D hard to call. Trimming pared 4 bases from V and 0 bases from J, leaving 13 bases between. The CDR3 covers 16 residues. Germline CDR1 is KGHSH and CDR2 is LQKENI. The chain's CDR3 is CASSLREVLAKNIQYF. The DNA for the CDR3 is TGTGCCAGCTCACTCCGCGAGGTACTAGCCAAAAACATTCAGTACTTC. The full variable domain, its missing parts supplied by reference TRBV18 and TRBJ2-4, is NAGVMQNPRHLVRRRGQEARLRCSPMKGHSHVYWYRQLPEEGLKFMVYLQKENIIDESGMPKERFSAEFPKEGPSILRIQQVVRGDSAAYFCASSLREVLAKNIQYFGAGTRLSVL.

This chain connects TRBV12-3 or TRBV12-4 to TRBJ2-7; 8 nucleotides match TRBD1. There are 13 residues in the CDR3. With 4 bases clipped from V and 4 bases from J, the junction kept 3 bases outside the gene matches. As DNA, the CDR3 is TGTGCCAGCAGTTCAACAGGGGGTTACGAGCAGTACTTC. It translates to CASSSTGGYEQYF.

The rearrangement joins TRBV5-1 to TRBJ2-2; 7 bases are shared with TRBD2. The junction had 8 bases not matched to a gene; V was cut back by 2 bases and J by 4 bases. Germline V lookup: CDR1 SGHRS, CDR2 YFSETQ. This CDR3 region has 16 residues. The CDR3 is CASSLLAQKGTGELFF. As DNA, the CDR3 is TGCGCCAGCAGCTTACTAGCGCAGAAGGGCACCGGGGAGCTGTTTTTT.

This rearrangement joins TRBV2 to TRBJ2-5; 7 bases are shared with TRBD2. The germline CDR1 and CDR2 sequences are SNHLY and FYNNEI. The CDR3 covers 11 residues. Trimming took 8 bases from V and 3 from J; bases not matched to a gene: 0. The CDR3 region has the DNA TGTGCCAGCCGGGGGGAAGAGACCCAGTACTTC. Protein: CASRGEETQYF.